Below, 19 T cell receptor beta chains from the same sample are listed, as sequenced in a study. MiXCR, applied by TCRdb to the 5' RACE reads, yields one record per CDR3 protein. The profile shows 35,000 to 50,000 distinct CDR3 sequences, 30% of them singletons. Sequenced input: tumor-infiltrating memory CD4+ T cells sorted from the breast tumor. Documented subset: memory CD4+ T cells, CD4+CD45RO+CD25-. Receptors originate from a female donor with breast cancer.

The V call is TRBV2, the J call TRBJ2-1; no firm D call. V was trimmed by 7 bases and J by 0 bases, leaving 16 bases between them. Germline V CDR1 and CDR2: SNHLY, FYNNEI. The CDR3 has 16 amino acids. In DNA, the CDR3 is TGTGCCAGCACCCCCACGCGGTCCGGCTCCTACAATGAGCAGTTCTTC. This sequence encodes CASTPTRSGSYNEQFF. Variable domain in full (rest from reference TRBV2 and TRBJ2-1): EPEVTQTPSHQVTQMGQEVILRCVPISNHLYFYWYRQILGQKVEFLVSFYNNEISEKSEIFDDQFSVERPDGSNFTLKIRSTKLEDSAMYFCASTPTRSGSYNEQFFGPGTRLTVL.

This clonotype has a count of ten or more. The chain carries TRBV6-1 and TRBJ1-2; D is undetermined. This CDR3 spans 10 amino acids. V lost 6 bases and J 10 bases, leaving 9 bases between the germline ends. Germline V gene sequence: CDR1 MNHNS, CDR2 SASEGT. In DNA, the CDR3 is TGTGCCAGCAGAACCGCGGCCTACACCTTC. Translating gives CASRTAAYTF.

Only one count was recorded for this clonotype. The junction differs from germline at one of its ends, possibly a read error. The CDR3 coding sequence is TGTGCCAGCAGTTATAACCCCTCTATGGAGACCCAGCACTTC. This gives the protein CASSYNPSMETQHF. The J gene is TRBJ2-5, the V gene TRBV6-2 or TRBV6-3, with unresolved D. CDR3 length: 14 residues. In germline, CDR1 is MNHEY, CDR2 SVGEGT.

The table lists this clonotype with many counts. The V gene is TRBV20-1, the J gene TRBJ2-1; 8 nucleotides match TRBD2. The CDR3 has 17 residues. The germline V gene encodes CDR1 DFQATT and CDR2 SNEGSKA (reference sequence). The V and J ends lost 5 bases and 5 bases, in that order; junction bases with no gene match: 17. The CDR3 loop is CSAQRLAGTSKNNEQFF. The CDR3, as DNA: TGCAGTGCTCAACGGTTGGCCGGGACTAGTAAAAACAATGAGCAGTTCTTC.

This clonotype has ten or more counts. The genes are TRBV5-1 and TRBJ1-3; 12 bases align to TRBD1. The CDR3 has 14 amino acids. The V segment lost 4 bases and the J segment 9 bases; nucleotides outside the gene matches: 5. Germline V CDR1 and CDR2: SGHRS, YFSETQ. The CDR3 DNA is TGCGCCAGCAGCACGGGACAGGGGGCCACCACCATATATTTT. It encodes CASSTGQGATTIYF.

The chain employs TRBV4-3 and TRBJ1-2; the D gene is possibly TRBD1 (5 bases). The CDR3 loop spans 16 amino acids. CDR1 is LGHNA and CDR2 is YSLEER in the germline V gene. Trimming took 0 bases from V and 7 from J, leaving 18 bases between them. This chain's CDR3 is CASSQDNGGQRGGYTF. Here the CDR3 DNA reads TGCGCCAGCAGCCAAGATAATGGCGGACAACGAGGTGGCTACACCTTC.

The CDR3 reads CASSLADTQYF. As DNA, the CDR3 is TGTGCCAGCAGTTTAGCAGATACGCAGTATTTT. This rearrangement joins TRBV12-3 or TRBV12-4 to TRBJ2-3, with D unclear. V was pared by 0 bases and J by 5 bases, with 0 bases between. CDR3 length equals 11 residues.

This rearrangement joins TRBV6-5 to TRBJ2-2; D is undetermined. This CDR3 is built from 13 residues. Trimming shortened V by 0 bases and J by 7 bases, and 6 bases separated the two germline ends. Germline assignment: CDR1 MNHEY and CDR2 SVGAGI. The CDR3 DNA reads TGTGCCAGCAGTTACTCATGGAGCGGGGAGCTGTTTTTT. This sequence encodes CASSYSWSGELFF.

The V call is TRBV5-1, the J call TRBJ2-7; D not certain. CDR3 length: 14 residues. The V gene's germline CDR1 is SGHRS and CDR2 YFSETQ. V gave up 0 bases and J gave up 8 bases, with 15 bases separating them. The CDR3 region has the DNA TGCGCCAGCAGCTTGGAAGGGAATCTGAAGAAGCAGTACTTC. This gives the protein CASSLEGNLKKQYF.

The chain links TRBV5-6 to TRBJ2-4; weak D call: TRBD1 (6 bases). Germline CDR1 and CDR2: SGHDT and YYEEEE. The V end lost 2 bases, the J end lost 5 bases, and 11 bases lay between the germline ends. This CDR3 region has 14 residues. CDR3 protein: CASSFDRLENIQYF. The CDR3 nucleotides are TGTGCCAGCAGCTTCGACAGGCTGGAAAACATTCAGTACTTC.

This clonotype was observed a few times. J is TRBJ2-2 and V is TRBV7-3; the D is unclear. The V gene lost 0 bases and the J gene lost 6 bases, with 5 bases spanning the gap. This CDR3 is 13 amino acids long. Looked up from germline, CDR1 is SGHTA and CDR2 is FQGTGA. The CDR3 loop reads CASSLTNSGELFF. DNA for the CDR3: TGTGCCAGCAGCTTAACGAATTCCGGGGAGCTGTTTTTT.

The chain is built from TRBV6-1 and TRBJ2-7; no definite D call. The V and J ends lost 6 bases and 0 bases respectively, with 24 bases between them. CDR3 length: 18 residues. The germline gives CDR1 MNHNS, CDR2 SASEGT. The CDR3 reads CASSLSALPTKSSYEQYF. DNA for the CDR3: TGTGCCAGCAGCTTGTCGGCACTGCCGACGAAAAGCTCCTACGAGCAGTACTTC.

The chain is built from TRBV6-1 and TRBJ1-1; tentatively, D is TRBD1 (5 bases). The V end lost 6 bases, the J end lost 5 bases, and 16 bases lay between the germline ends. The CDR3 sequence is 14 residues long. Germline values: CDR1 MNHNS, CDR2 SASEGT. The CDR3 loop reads CASSFQGGGTEAFF. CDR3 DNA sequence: TGTGCCAGCAGCTTCCAGGGAGGAGGGACTGAAGCTTTCTTT.

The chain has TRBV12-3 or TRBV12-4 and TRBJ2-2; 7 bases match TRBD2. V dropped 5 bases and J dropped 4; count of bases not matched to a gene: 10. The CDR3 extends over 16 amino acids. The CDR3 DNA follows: TGTGCCAGCAGTCTAGACCCGAGCGGGGCCACCGGGGAGCTGTTTTTT. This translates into CASSLDPSGATGELFF.

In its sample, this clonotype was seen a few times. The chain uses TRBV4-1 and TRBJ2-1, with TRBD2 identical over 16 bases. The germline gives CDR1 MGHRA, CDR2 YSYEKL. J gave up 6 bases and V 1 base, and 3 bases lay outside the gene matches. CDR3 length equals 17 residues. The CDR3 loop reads CASSQAGTSGRANEQFF. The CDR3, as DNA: TGCGCCAGCAGCCAAGCCGGGACTAGCGGGAGGGCCAATGAGCAGTTCTTC.

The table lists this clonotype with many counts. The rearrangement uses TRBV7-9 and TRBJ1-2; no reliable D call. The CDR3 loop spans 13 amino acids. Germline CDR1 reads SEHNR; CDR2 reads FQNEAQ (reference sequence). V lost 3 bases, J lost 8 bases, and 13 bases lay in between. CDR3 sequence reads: CASSLSGPLGYTF. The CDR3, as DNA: TGTGCCAGCAGCTTGTCCGGGCCCCTGGGCTACACCTTC.

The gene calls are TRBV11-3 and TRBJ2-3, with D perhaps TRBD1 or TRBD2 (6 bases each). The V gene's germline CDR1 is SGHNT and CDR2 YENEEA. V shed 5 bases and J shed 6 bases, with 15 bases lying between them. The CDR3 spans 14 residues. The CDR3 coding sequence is TGTGCCAGCAGCCCGCGGGACATCGGGGATACGCAGTATTTT. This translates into CASSPRDIGDTQYF.

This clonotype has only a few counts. CDR3 nucleotide sequence: TGTGCCAGCAGCTTACTCCGGGACGAGCAGTACTTC. The encoded protein is CASSLLRDEQYF. The V and J genes are TRBV7-9 and TRBJ2-7; no reliable D call. From germline, CDR1 is SEHNR and CDR2 FQNEAQ (reference sequence). V was shortened by 2 bases and J by 5 bases, with 7 bases between the two germline ends. The CDR3 is 12 amino acids.

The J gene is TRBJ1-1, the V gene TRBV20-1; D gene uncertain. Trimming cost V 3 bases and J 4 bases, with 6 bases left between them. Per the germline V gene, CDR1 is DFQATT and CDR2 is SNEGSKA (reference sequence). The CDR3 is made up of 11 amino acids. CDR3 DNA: TGCAGTGCTAGGTTTACCACTGAAGCTTTCTTT. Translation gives CSARFTTEAFF.